Shown below are 16 T cell receptor beta chains from a single sample sequenced in a study of T cell repertoires in ileal Crohn's disease. The protocol was immunoSEQ multiplex PCR, while the TCRdb copy is restricted to in-frame clones and leaves out a portion. Found here are 15,000 or so clones, approximately 80% of them singletons; the top ten hold 3.5% to 5%. Time point described: inflamed ileum from the surgical specimen. Sequenced material: ileal tissue. The source of these receptors is an adult with Crohn's disease.

CDR3 DNA: TGTGCCACCAGGCGGGACAGGGGGCTTGGCCCCTCTGGAAACACCATATATTTT. Translation: CATRRDRGLGPSGNTIYF. V is TRBV15 and J is TRBJ1-3; 12 bases line up with TRBD1. The length of the CDR3 is 18 residues. Germline V gene lookup returns CDR1 LNHNV and CDR2 YYDKDF (reference sequence). V lost 6 bases and J lost 0; bases outside the gene matches: 9.

The chain has TRBV5-6 and TRBJ2-2; the D gene is possibly TRBD2 (5 bases). The CDR3 is 14 amino acids. Germline V gene data show CDR1 as SGHDT and CDR2 as YYEEEE. Trimming shortened V by 3 bases and J by 4 bases, and 10 bases separated the two germline ends. CDR3 protein: CASSWGGSTGELFF. CDR3 nucleotide sequence: TGTGCCAGCAGCTGGGGTGGGAGCACCGGGGAGCTGTTTTTT.

The chain is built from TRBV28 and TRBJ1-5; D not certain. This CDR3 has 14 residues. From germline, CDR1 is MDHEN and CDR2 SYDVKM. Trimming left V 8 bases short and J 4 bases short, with 15 bases between. The CDR3 is CASLVAGPNQPQHF. The CDR3 coding sequence is TGTGCCAGCCTCGTGGCTGGACCGAATCAGCCCCAGCATTTT.

The CDR3 region is CATADGLGVQETQYF. CDR3 sequence (DNA): TGTGCCACCGCCGACGGCCTCGGGGTGCAAGAGACCCAGTACTTC. The chain links TRBV15 to TRBJ2-5; D might be TRBD2 (5 bases). Looked up from germline, CDR1 is LNHNV and CDR2 is YYDKDF (reference sequence). The V end lost 8 bases, the J end lost 2 bases, and 18 bases lay between the germline ends. This CDR3 has 15 amino acids. The variable domain in full, completed from reference TRBV15 and TRBJ2-5, reads DAMVIQNPRYQVTQFGKPVTLSCSQTLNHNVMYWYQQKSSQAPKLLFHYYDKDFNNEADTPDNFQSRRPNTSFCFLDIRSPGLGDTAMYLCATADGLGVQETQYFGPGTRLLVL.

This clone has a handful of counts. V gene TRBV7-2 combines with J gene TRBJ2-1; the D gene is possibly TRBD1 (6 bases). The CDR3 runs 15 residues. Germline V gene data show CDR1 as SGHTA and CDR2 as FQGNSA. V lost 5 bases, J lost 3 bases, and 14 bases lay in between. CDR3 coding DNA: TGTGCCAGCAGCCTCGGGACAAGTAACTACAATGAGCAGTTCTTC. Protein: CASSLGTSNYNEQFF.

There are a few counts of this clone. The chain combines TRBV2 with TRBJ1-1, with D unresolved. The CDR3 has 14 amino acids. Germline lookup yields CDR1 SNHLY and CDR2 FYNNEI. V lost 6 bases, J lost 3 bases, and 14 bases lay in between. CDR3 in DNA: TGTGCCAGCAGGCTCCGGGCCCTGGACACTGAAGCTTTCTTT. Amino acids: CASRLRALDTEAFF. Together with reference TRBV2 and TRBJ1-1, the CDR3 gives the full variable domain: EPEVTQTPSHQVTQMGQEVILRCVPISNHLYFYWYRQILGQKVEFLVSFYNNEISEKSEIFDDQFSVERPDGSNFTLKIRSTKLEDSAMYFCASRLRALDTEAFFGQGTRLTVV.

The chain has TRBV2 and TRBJ2-3; D uncertain. The CDR3 sequence is 13 residues long. The V and J ends lost 6 bases and 4 bases respectively, with 11 bases between them. Germline CDR1 is SNHLY and CDR2 is FYNNEI. CDR3 nucleotides: TGTGCCAGCAGGAGGAGCCAGGCAGATACGCAGTATTTT. This translates into CASRRSQADTQYF.

The chain recombines TRBV28 with TRBJ1-4; 9 nucleotides agree with TRBD1. Trimming cost V 6 bases and J 3 bases; bases outside gene matches: 2. The germline CDR1 and CDR2 sequences are MDHEN and SYDVKM. The CDR3 is made up of 14 amino acids. This CDR3 reads CASSWTGANEKLFF. CDR3 bases: TGTGCCAGCAGCTGGACAGGGGCTAATGAAAAACTGTTTTTT.

CDR3 loop: CSVTGLAGGTGELFF. The CDR3 DNA reads as TGCAGCGTTACGGGTCTAGCGGGAGGCACCGGGGAGCTGTTTTTT. This chain joins TRBV29-1 and TRBJ2-2; 11 nucleotides align to TRBD2. CDR3 length: 15 residues. CDR1 SQVTM and CDR2 ANQGSEA come from the germline V gene. V shed 5 bases and J 4 bases; nucleotides not matched to a gene: 6.

The V and J genes are TRBV6-5 and TRBJ2-5; D remains unclear. The CDR3 extends over 14 amino acids. Germline V gene data show CDR1 as MNHEY and CDR2 as SVGAGI. The germline V and J ends were trimmed by 4 bases and 2 bases, with 11 bases remaining between them. This CDR3 is CASSSRLNQETQYF. CDR3 sequence (DNA): TGTGCCAGCAGTTCCAGACTGAATCAAGAGACCCAGTACTTC.

The chain combines TRBV7-2 with TRBJ2-7; D gene ambiguous. The germline CDR1 and CDR2 sequences are SGHTA and FQGNSA. Trimming removed 4 bases at V and 2 bases at J, with 6 bases between. The CDR3 contains 12 residues. Here the CDR3 DNA reads TGTGCCAGCAGCTCTACCACCTACGAGCAGTACTTC. Its translation is CASSSTTYEQYF.

The chain links TRBV5-1 to TRBJ2-3; 7 bases are shared with TRBD2. CDR3 size: 15 residues. Germline V gives CDR1 SGHRS, CDR2 YFSETQ. J gave up 5 bases and V 0 bases, and 6 bases lay outside the gene matches. The CDR3 reads CASSLEGGGLDTQYF. The CDR3 bases are TGCGCCAGCAGCTTGGAGGGCGGGGGTTTAGATACGCAGTATTTT.

This clone occurred a few times. The J gene is TRBJ1-5, the V gene TRBV6-5; D unresolved. V was pared by 4 bases and J by 2 bases, with 9 bases between. Germline V gene lookup returns CDR1 MNHEY and CDR2 SVGAGI. This CDR3 comprises 14 residues. The CDR3 protein is CASSLDARNQPQHF. In nucleotides, the CDR3 is TGTGCCAGCAGTTTAGACGCGCGCAATCAGCCCCAGCATTTT.

This clone is a singleton in its sample. This chain uses TRBV14 with TRBJ2-1; 10 bases line up with TRBD2. CDR3 length: 14 residues. The germline V gene encodes CDR1 SGHDN and CDR2 FVKESK. J lost 7 bases, V lost 8 bases, and 8 bases had no gene match. The CDR3 region has the DNA TGTGCCAGCGGCTCAAGCGGGAGGGGGAATGAGCAGTTCTTC. Protein product: CASGSSGRGNEQFF.

By its share, this clone is medium-sized. This chain joins TRBV5-1 and TRBJ1-1, with a tentative D call TRBD1 (5 bases). From germline, CDR1 is SGHRS and CDR2 YFSETQ. The CDR3 loop spans 14 amino acids. V dropped 7 bases and J dropped 4 bases, with 17 bases sitting between them. CDR3 DNA: TGCGCCAGCGGGCCTGGGGGAGGGGTCACTGAAGCTTTCTTT. It specifies CASGPGGGVTEAFF. Looking up the rest from reference TRBV5-1 and TRBJ1-1 gives the full variable domain: KAGVTQTPRYLIKTRGQQVTLSCSPISGHRSVSWYQQTPGQGLQFLFEYFSETQRNKGNFPGRFSGRQFSNSRSEMNVSTLELGDSALYLCASGPGGGVTEAFFGQGTRLTVV.

This chain joins TRBV7-8 and TRBJ1-4, with D perhaps matching TRBD1 (5 bases). Per the germline V gene, CDR1 is SGHVS and CDR2 is FQNEAQ. The length of the CDR3 is 16 residues. With 4 bases removed from V and 7 bases from J, the gap between germline ends came to 19 bases. CDR3 DNA: TGTGCCAGCAGCTACCTGACTACTCCAACAGGTGAAAAACTGTTTTTT. Its protein product is CASSYLTTPTGEKLFF. Using reference TRBV7-8 and TRBJ1-4 for the parts outside the CDR3, the full variable domain is GAGVSQSPRYKVAKRGQDVALRCDPISGHVSLFWYQQALGQGPEFLTYFQNEAQLDKSGLPSDRFFAERPEGSVSTLKIQRTQQEDSAVYLCASSYLTTPTGEKLFFGSGTQLSVL.